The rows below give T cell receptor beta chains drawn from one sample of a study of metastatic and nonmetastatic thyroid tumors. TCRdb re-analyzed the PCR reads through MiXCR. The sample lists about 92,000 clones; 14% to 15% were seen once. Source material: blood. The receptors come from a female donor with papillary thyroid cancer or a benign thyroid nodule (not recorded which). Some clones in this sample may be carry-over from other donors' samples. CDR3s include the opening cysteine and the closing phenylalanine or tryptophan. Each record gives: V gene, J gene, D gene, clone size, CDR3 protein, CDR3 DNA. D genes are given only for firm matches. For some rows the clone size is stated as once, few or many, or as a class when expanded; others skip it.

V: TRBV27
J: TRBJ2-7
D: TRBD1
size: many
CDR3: CASSLSGQGALSYEQYF
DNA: TGTGCCAGCAGTTTATCCGGACAGGGGGCCCTCTCCTACGAGCAGTACTTC

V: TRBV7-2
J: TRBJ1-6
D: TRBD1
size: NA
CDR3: CASSFSDRGVSPINF
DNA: TGTGCCAGCAGCTTTTCCGACAGGGGAGTTTCACCCATCAACTTT

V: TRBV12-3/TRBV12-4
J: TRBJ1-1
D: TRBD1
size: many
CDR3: CASSSTGGKNEAFF
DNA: TGTGCCAGCAGTTCGACAGGGGGCAAGAATGAAGCTTTCTTT

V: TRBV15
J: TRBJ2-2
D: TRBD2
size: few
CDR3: CATSRAQWPRTSGDTGELFF
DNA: TGTGCCACCAGCAGGGCTCAGTGGCCCCGGACTAGCGGTGACACCGGGGAGCTGTTTTTT

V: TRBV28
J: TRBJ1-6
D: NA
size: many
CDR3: CASSYGPLHF
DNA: TGTGCCAGCAGTTACGGACCCCTCCACTTT

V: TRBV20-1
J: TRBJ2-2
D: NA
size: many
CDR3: CSASVAGNTGELFF
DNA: TGCAGTGCTAGTGTGGCAGGGAACACCGGGGAGCTGTTTTTT

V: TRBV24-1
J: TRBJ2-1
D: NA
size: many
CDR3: CATSEPGSDRNNEQFF
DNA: TGTGCCACCAGTGAACCGGGATCGGACCGCAACAATGAGCAGTTCTTC

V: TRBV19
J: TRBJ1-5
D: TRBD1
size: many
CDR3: CASSIFGTGVKPYSNQPQHF
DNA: TGTGCCAGTAGTATATTTGGGACAGGGGTTAAGCCTTATAGCAATCAGCCCCAGCATTTT

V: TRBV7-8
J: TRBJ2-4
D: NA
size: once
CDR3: CASSLGAWPGGVASKNIQYF
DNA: TGTGCCAGCAGCTTAGGGGCATGGCCGGGCGGAGTAGCTTCCAAAAACATTCAGTACTTC

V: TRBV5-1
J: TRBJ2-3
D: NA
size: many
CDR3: CASAAGSSPFTDTQYF
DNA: TGCGCCAGCGCCGCAGGGTCGTCCCCGTTCACAGATACGCAGTATTTT

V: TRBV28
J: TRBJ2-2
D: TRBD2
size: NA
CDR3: CASSTRGGGELFF
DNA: TGTGCCAGCAGTACCCGGGGGGGCGGGGAGCTGTTTTTT

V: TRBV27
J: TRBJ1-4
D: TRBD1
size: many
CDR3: CASRTGVGTNEKLFF
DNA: TGTGCCAGCAGAACAGGGGTGGGGACTAATGAAAAACTGTTTTTT

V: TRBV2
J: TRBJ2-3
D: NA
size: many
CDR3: CASSRGRTDTQYF
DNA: TGTGCCAGCAGTCGCGGACGCACAGATACGCAGTATTTT

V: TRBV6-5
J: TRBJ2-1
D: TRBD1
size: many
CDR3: CASSPDRVWYYGLYEQFF
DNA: TGTGCCAGCAGCCCCGACAGGGTTTGGTATTATGGGCTATATGAGCAGTTCTTC

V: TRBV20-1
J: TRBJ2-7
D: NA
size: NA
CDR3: CSDMDGEYEQYF
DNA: TGCAGTGATATGGACGGGGAGTACGAACAGTACTTC

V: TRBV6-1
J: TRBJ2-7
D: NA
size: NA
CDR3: CAISAGTVTYEQYF
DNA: TGTGCCATCAGTGCCGGGACTGTTACCTACGAGCAGTACTTC

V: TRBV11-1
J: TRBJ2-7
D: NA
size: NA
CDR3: CASSSPPSRYRSSYEQYF
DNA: TGTGCCAGCAGCTCCCCCCCTAGCCGGTACAGGTCTTCCTACGAGCAGTACTTC

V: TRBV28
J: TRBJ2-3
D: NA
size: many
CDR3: CASSLGYTQYF
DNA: TGTGCCAGCAGTTTAGGCTATACGCAGTATTTT

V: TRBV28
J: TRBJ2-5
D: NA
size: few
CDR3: CVSWQLDTQYF
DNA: TGTGTCAGCTGGCAGTTAGATACCCAGTACTTC

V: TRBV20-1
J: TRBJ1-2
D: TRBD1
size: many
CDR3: CSAAATGALGGYTF
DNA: TGCAGTGCAGCCGCGACAGGGGCCCTTGGTGGCTACACCTTC

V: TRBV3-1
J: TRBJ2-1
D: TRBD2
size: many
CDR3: CASSQPGGKYNEQFF
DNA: TGTGCCAGCAGCCAACCGGGGGGGAAGTACAATGAGCAGTTCTTC

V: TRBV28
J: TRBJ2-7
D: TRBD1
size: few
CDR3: CASRPDRASYEQYF
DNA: TGTGCCAGCAGACCCGACAGGGCGTCCTACGAGCAGTACTTC

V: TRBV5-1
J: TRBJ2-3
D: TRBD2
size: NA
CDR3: CASSWGTSTDTQYF
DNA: TGCGCCAGCAGCTGGGGGACTAGTACGGATACGCAGTATTTT

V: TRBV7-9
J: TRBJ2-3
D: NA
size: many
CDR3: CASSLGGSVDTQYF
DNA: TGTGCCAGCAGCTTAGGGGGTAGCGTGGATACGCAGTATTTT

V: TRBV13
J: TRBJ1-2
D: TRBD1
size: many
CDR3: CASSGPTSGGAGSNYGYTF
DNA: TGTGCCAGCAGCGGACCGACCTCAGGGGGCGCGGGTAGTAACTATGGCTACACCTTC

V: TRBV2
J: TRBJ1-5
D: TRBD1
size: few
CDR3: CASRDRGHRNQPQHF
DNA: TGTGCCAGCAGGGACAGGGGGCATCGCAATCAGCCCCAGCATTTT

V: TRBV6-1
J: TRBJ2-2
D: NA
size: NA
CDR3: CASSAATGANTGELFF
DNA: TGTGCCAGCAGTGCCGCGACAGGCGCGAACACCGGGGAGCTGTTTTTT

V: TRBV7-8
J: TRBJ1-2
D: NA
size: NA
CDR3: CASSASVIGHGYTF
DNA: TGTGCCAGCAGCGCCAGTGTGATAGGGCATGGCTACACCTTC

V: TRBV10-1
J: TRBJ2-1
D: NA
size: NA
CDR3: CASSETRVDEQFF
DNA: TGCGCCAGCAGTGAGACCCGGGTGGATGAGCAGTTCTTC

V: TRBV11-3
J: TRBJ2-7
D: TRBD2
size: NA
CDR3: CASSFRGEGAYEQYF
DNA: TGTGCCAGCAGCTTCCGCGGGGAGGGTGCCTACGAGCAGTACTTC

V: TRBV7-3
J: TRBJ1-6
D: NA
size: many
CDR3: CASSLTPGSQKSPLHF
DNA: TGTGCCAGCAGCTTAACCCCCGGCAGTCAGAAATCACCCCTCCACTTT

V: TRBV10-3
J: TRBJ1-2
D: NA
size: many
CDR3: CAISEDPGTYGYTF
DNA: TGTGCCATCAGTGAGGACCCAGGGACCTATGGCTACACCTTC

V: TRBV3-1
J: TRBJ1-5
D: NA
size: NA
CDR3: CASSQEGVQPQHF
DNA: TGTGCCAGCAGCCAAGAGGGTGTTCAGCCCCAGCATTTT

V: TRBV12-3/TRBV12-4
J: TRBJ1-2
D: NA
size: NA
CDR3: CASSYIYGYTF
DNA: TGTGCCAGCAGTTACATCTATGGCTACACCTTC

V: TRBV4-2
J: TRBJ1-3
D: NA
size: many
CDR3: CASSQRAMGGNTIYF
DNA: TGTGCCAGCAGCCAACGGGCTATGGGGGGAAACACCATATATTTT

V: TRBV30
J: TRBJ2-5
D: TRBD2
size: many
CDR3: CAWERGGQETQYF
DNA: TGTGCCTGGGAGCGGGGGGGCCAAGAGACCCAGTACTTC